The 23 T cell receptor beta chains reported below all come from one sample, sequenced in a study of T cells in Graves' hyperthyroidism and ophthalmopathy. Researchers amplified the TCR beta CDR3 regions from RNA transcripts. HTBI primers were the set used in a first-round RT-PCR of the TCR CDR3. Using its own MiXCR run on the multiplex PCR reads, TCRdb lists one record per CDR3 protein. The top ten clones hold roughly 4.5% of a sample with approximately 610,000 distinct CDR3 sequences, roughly 15% of them seen once. Material for sequencing was blood. Receptor source: a woman aged 40 to 50 with Graves' ophthalmopathy.

This clonotype was detected ten times or more. J is TRBJ2-7 and V is TRBV6-1; 11 nucleotides align to TRBD2. The CDR3 has 15 residues. Trimming took 4 bases from V and 3 from J; bases not matched to a gene: 5. CDR1 and CDR2 (germline): MNHNS, SASEGT. Here the CDR3 DNA reads TGTGCCAGCAGTGGCGGGACTAGCGGATTCTACGAGCAGTACTTC. Protein product: CASSGGTSGFYEQYF.

This clonotype came up a few times. The chain has TRBV27 and TRBJ2-6; D is perhaps TRBD1 or TRBD2 (5 bases each). V shed 4 bases and J shed 2 bases, with 9 bases lying between them. CDR1 and CDR2 (germline): MNHEY, SMNVEV (reference sequence). The CDR3 loop spans 15 amino acids. The CDR3: CASSWGLTGANVLTF. CDR3 sequence (DNA): TGTGCCAGCAGTTGGGGGTTGACTGGGGCCAACGTCCTGACTTTC.

This clonotype was observed many times. The chain uses TRBV29-1 and TRBJ2-2; weak D call: TRBD1 (6 bases). Per the germline V gene, CDR1 is SQVTM and CDR2 is ANQGSEA. V gave up 4 bases and J gave up 1 base, with 10 bases separating them. The CDR3 extends over 14 amino acids. The CDR3 DNA reads TGCAGCGTTGTTGGGGGCCGGAACACCGGGGAGCTGTTTTTT. Amino acid sequence: CSVVGGRNTGELFF.

This clonotype has just one count. The chain has TRBV11-3 and TRBJ2-2, with D perhaps matching TRBD1 (6 bases). Germline CDR1 is SGHNT and CDR2 is YENEEA. The length of the CDR3 is 15 residues. Deletions cut 3 bases from V and 2 bases from J, with 10 bases between. The CDR3 DNA is TGTGCCAGCAGCTTCTCGGGGACAAACACCGGGGAGCTGTTTTTT. Encoded protein: CASSFSGTNTGELFF.

This clonotype was seen many times. The chain couples TRBV12-3 or TRBV12-4 to TRBJ1-1, with D possibly matching TRBD1 (5 bases). This CDR3 is built from 13 residues. Trimming took 5 bases from V and 1 from J, leaving 8 bases between them. Written as DNA, the CDR3 is TGTGCCAGCAGTATTACAGGGAACACTGAAGCTTTCTTT. Its translation: CASSITGNTEAFF.

The chain is built from TRBV30 and TRBJ2-7; 8 nucleotides agree with TRBD2. J lost 0 bases, V lost 3 bases, and 4 bases had no gene match. CDR3 length equals 14 residues. Germline V gives CDR1 GTSNPN, CDR2 SVGIG (reference sequence). The CDR3 sequence is CAWSERENSYEQYF. CDR3 DNA sequence: TGTGCCTGGAGCGAGCGGGAGAACTCCTACGAGCAGTACTTC.

The table lists this clonotype with many counts. The V and J genes are TRBV15 and TRBJ1-2; D remains unclear. This CDR3 is 16 amino acids long. Per the germline V gene, CDR1 is LNHNV and CDR2 is YYDKDF (reference sequence). Between the trimmed V and J ends, which lost 0 bases and 8 bases, there was a span of 19 bases. CDR3 coding DNA: TGTGCCACCAGCAGAGATCTGGAATGGCCCCCCTACGGCTACACCTTC. It yields the protein CATSRDLEWPPYGYTF.

This clonotype was found once. V and J are TRBV7-9 and TRBJ1-3; D is uncertain. Trimming stripped 6 bases from V and 0 bases from J, with 9 bases between. CDR1 is SEHNR and CDR2 is FQNEAQ in the germline V gene (reference sequence). The CDR3 is 14 residues long. The CDR3 DNA sequence: TGTGCCAGCAGGGAGTGGGACTCTGGAAACACCATATATTTT. As protein: CASREWDSGNTIYF. The whole variable domain, remainder taken from reference TRBV7-9 and TRBJ1-3, is DTGVSQNPRHKITKRGQNVTFRCDPISEHNRLYWYRQTLGQGPEFLTYFQNEAQLEKSRLLSDRFSAERPKGSFSTLEIQRTEQGDSAMYLCASREWDSGNTIYFGEGSWLTVV.

The V gene is TRBV10-3, the J gene TRBJ2-2; D gene uncertain. Germline values: CDR1 ENHRY, CDR2 SYGVKD. CDR3 size: 15 residues. V was cut by 0 bases and J by 4 bases, with 9 bases left in between. The CDR3 sequence is CAISESKGSTGELFF. The CDR3 DNA reads TGTGCCATCAGTGAGTCTAAGGGCAGCACCGGGGAGCTGTTTTTT.

Many counts were recorded for this clonotype. This rearrangement joins TRBV30 to TRBJ1-1; D perhaps matches TRBD1 (6 bases). The germline V gene has CDR1 GTSNPN and CDR2 SVGIG (reference sequence). Trimming took 5 bases from V and 1 from J, leaving 14 bases between them. This CDR3 has 14 residues. CDR3 DNA: TGTGCCTGGCGCGGGGGCTTGGCGAACACTGAAGCTTTCTTT. It is translated as CAWRGGLANTEAFF.

There are many counts of this clonotype. V gene TRBV28 combines with J gene TRBJ1-3; D is undetermined. V gave up 4 bases and J gave up 0 bases, with 10 bases separating them. CDR1 and CDR2 (germline): MDHEN, SYDVKM. The CDR3 is 15 amino acids. CDR3 DNA sequence: TGTGCCAGCAGTTCCCCCGGCTCCTCTGGAAACACCATATATTTT. This sequence encodes CASSSPGSSGNTIYF.

The count of this clonotype is one. The V gene is TRBV6-1, the J gene TRBJ2-7; TRBD1 aligns across 7 bases. The germline gives CDR1 MNHNS, CDR2 SASEGT. Losses at the gene ends were 6 bases for V and 4 bases for J; bases not matched to a gene: 9. The CDR3 sequence is 14 residues long. CDR3 sequence reads: CASSSHRGPYEQYF. Here the CDR3 DNA reads TGTGCCAGCAGCAGTCACAGGGGCCCATACGAGCAGTACTTC.

The sample holds a few counts of this clonotype. The chain employs TRBV7-9 and TRBJ1-2; D is ambiguous. Germline CDR1 reads SEHNR; CDR2 reads FQNEAQ (reference sequence). V shed 4 bases and J shed 4 bases, with 13 bases lying between them. The CDR3 covers 14 residues. Written as DNA, the CDR3 is TGTGCCAGCAGCTCCCCTGGATCTCCCTATGGCTACACCTTC. Its translation: CASSSPGSPYGYTF.

Only a few counts were recorded for this clonotype. V is TRBV18 and J is TRBJ2-5, with 7 bases identical to TRBD1. J gave up 6 bases and V 1 base, and 8 bases lay outside the gene matches. Germline CDR1 and CDR2: KGHSH and LQKENI. The CDR3 runs 15 residues. The CDR3, as DNA: TGTGCCAGCTCACCACAAGACAGGGAGAGGAAGACCCAGTACTTC. This gives the protein CASSPQDRERKTQYF.

The rearrangement joins TRBV10-3 to TRBJ2-7, with 9 bases that match TRBD1. In germline, CDR1 is ENHRY, CDR2 SYGVKD. J was trimmed by 6 bases and V by 6 bases; bases with no gene match: 6. There are 13 residues in the CDR3. DNA of the CDR3: TGTGCCATCAGACAGGGGGCTGGGAGCGAGCAGTACTTC. It is translated as CAIRQGAGSEQYF.

This clonotype was detected ten times or more. The chain links TRBV19 to TRBJ2-7, with 9 bases aligning to TRBD1. The V gene end was trimmed by 4 bases and the J gene end by 2 bases; junction bases not matched to a gene: 3. The CDR3 spans 14 residues. Per the germline V gene, CDR1 is LNHDA and CDR2 is SQIVND (reference sequence). CDR3 sequence: CASSRGQGPYEQYF. As DNA, the CDR3 is TGTGCCAGTAGTAGGGGACAGGGCCCCTACGAGCAGTACTTC.

This clonotype came up many times. The chain carries TRBV5-6 and TRBJ1-5; D is unresolved. Germline CDR1 is SGHDT and CDR2 is YYEEEE. V dropped 0 bases and J dropped 9 bases, with 10 bases sitting between them. The CDR3 is 13 residues long. CDR3 residues: CASSLAETRPQHF. CDR3 DNA sequence: TGTGCCAGCAGCTTGGCGGAAACGCGGCCCCAGCATTTT.

This clonotype appeared many times. The chain combines TRBV29-1 with TRBJ1-1; perhaps TRBD1 as D (5 bases). V was trimmed by 4 bases and J by 1 base, leaving 10 bases between them. This CDR3 contains 13 residues. Germline-derived CDR1 and CDR2 are SQVTM and ANQGSEA. This CDR3 is CSVGAGQNTEAFF. Here the CDR3 DNA reads TGCAGCGTTGGGGCCGGACAGAACACTGAAGCTTTCTTT.

This clonotype appeared many times. The chain combines TRBV19 with TRBJ1-1; possible D gene TRBD1, 6 bases. This CDR3 contains 18 residues. The V end was cut by 8 bases, the J end by 4 bases, with 29 bases between. Germline assignment: CDR1 LNHDA and CDR2 SQIVND (reference sequence). CDR3 region: CASGDALRQGIAFTEAFF. CDR3 nucleotide sequence: TGTGCCAGTGGGGACGCTTTGCGCCAGGGGATAGCATTCACTGAAGCTTTCTTT.

This clonotype was detected many times. The chain uses TRBV27 and TRBJ2-7; D gene uncertain. With 0 bases removed from V and 6 bases from J, the gap between germline ends came to 9 bases. The CDR3 has 13 amino acids. Germline V lookup: CDR1 MNHEY, CDR2 SMNVEV (reference sequence). The CDR3, as DNA: TGTGCCAGCAGTTTATCGACGGCAGCCGAGCAGTACTTC. Amino acids: CASSLSTAAEQYF.

Only a few counts were recorded for this clonotype. This sequence joins TRBV7-9 and TRBJ2-2; 7 bases line up with TRBD2. This CDR3 has 15 amino acids. The germline V gene encodes CDR1 SEHNR and CDR2 FQNEAQ (reference sequence). After removal of 7 bases from V and 5 bases from J, the junction contained 10 bases not matched to a gene. The CDR3 DNA reads TGTGCCAGCATGCCGCGACTAGCAGGGACCGGGGAGCTGTTTTTT. Its translation is CASMPRLAGTGELFF.

This clonotype occurred many times. J is TRBJ1-5 and V is TRBV15; 9 nucleotides agree with TRBD1. Germline CDR1 reads LNHNV; CDR2 reads YYDKDF (reference sequence). V trimming: 1 base; J trimming: 2 bases; junction bases outside the gene matches: 0. CDR3 length: 15 residues. CDR3 nucleotides: TGTGCCACCAGCAGAGGGGACAGGGGCAATCAGCCCCAGCATTTT. It specifies CATSRGDRGNQPQHF. Together with reference TRBV15 and TRBJ1-5, the CDR3 gives the full variable domain: DAMVIQNPRYQVTQFGKPVTLSCSQTLNHNVMYWYQQKSSQAPKLLFHYYDKDFNNEADTPDNFQSRRPNTSFCFLDIRSPGLGDTAMYLCATSRGDRGNQPQHFGDGTRLSIL.

This clonotype was seen a few times. The V call is TRBV7-8, the J call TRBJ1-2; the match to TRBD1 covers 7 bases. The CDR3 consists of 13 residues. Germline values: CDR1 SGHVS, CDR2 FQNEAQ. V shed 4 bases, J shed 8 bases, and the junction held 7 bases outside the gene matches. The CDR3 DNA reads TGTGCCAGCAGCTCCGACAGGGCACGGGGCTACACCTTC. Protein sequence: CASSSDRARGYTF.